This TCR beta chain was retrieved from a study of identical twins. Many counts were recorded for this clonotype. TCRdb reprocessed the 5' RACE reads via MiXCR and lists one record per CDR3 protein. The sample lists roughly 720,000 distinct CDR3 sequences; 18% were seen once. From germline, CDR1 is DFQATT and CDR2 SNEGSKA (reference sequence). CDR3 length equals 14 residues. V lost 6 bases and J 3 bases, leaving 16 bases between the germline ends. The same specimen was also included in a second study, on T cells expressing NK-cell markers. That paper states: One observes that, in several donors, these clonotypes were also the leading ones within the CD3+CD56-NKG2C+ fraction.

This clonotype originated in a woman under 30 in good health. Sequencing input: PBMCs. The V call is TRBV20-1, the J call TRBJ2-3, with TRBD2 as a possible D gene (5 bases). This CDR3 reads CSATDFIETDTQYF. The DNA of the CDR3 is TGCAGTGCCACGGACTTCATAGAAACAGATACGCAGTATTTT.